The 25 T cell receptor beta chains below come from one sample, sequenced in a study of OX40 agonist ivuxolimab in advanced cancers. TCRdb keeps only in-frame clones here, not all; method: immunoSEQ multiplex PCR. Of approximately 66,000 clones detected, over 80% appear once; the ten largest clones hold less than 3.5%. Here the sequenced sample was CD4+ or CD8+ T cells sorted from blood, taken in a trial of the OX40 agonist ivuxolimab. Receptors originate from an adult with an advanced solid tumor such as melanoma, head and neck, liver or kidney cancer.

The V gene is TRBV10-3, the J gene TRBJ2-5; D possibly matches TRBD1 or TRBD2 (5 bases each). V lost 0 bases and J lost 3, with 11 bases in between. Germline CDR1 reads ENHRY; CDR2 reads SYGVKD. The CDR3 sequence is 15 residues long. The CDR3 spells CAISESSAGKETQYF. CDR3 sequence (DNA): TGTGCCATCAGTGAGTCTAGCGCAGGGAAAGAGACCCAGTACTTC.

V is TRBV6-6 and J is TRBJ1-2; D is possibly TRBD1 (5 bases). This CDR3 region has 14 residues. Germline V gene lookup returns CDR1 MNHNY and CDR2 SVGAGI (reference sequence). Trimming pared 2 bases from V and 4 bases from J, leaving 11 bases between. The CDR3 nucleotides read TGTGCCAGCAGTTACGAGACAGTAGTCTATGGCTACACCTTC. This encodes CASSYETVVYGYTF.

V and J are TRBV11-2 and TRBJ1-2; D is possibly TRBD1 (6 bases). The CDR3 has 15 residues. Germline V gives CDR1 SGHAT, CDR2 FQNNGV. V was pared by 4 bases and J by 4 bases, with 16 bases between. CDR3 residues: CASSSLGQHIYGYTF. The CDR3 DNA reads TGTGCCAGCAGCTCCCTTGGACAGCATATCTATGGCTACACCTTC. The complete variable domain, with remaining parts taken from reference TRBV11-2 and TRBJ1-2, reads EAGVAQSPRYKIIEKRQSVAFWCNPISGHATLYWYQQILGQGPKLLIQFQNNGVVDDSQLPKDRFSAERLKGVDSTLKIQPAKLEDSAVYLCASSSLGQHIYGYTFGSGTRLTVV.

This rearrangement joins TRBV2 to TRBJ1-5, with D uncertain. The CDR3 runs to 14 residues. Germline lookup yields CDR1 SNHLY and CDR2 FYNNEI. V was clipped by 3 bases and J by 9 bases, with 15 bases between them. Written as DNA, the CDR3 is TGTGCCAGCAGTGACTCCAGAGTATATGGGCCCCAGCATTTT. Its protein product is CASSDSRVYGPQHF.

Written as DNA, the CDR3 is TGTGCCAGCAGTTACCTTATGCCCTGGGAGACCCAGTACTTC. It encodes CASSYLMPWETQYF. The chain joins TRBV6-6 to TRBJ2-5, with D uncertain. CDR3 length: 14 amino acids. Germline V lookup: CDR1 MNHNY, CDR2 SVGAGI (reference sequence). V was shortened by 2 bases and J by 5 bases, with 12 bases between the two germline ends.

The chain is built from TRBV11-2 and TRBJ2-3; 9 nucleotides match TRBD2. The CDR3 spans 17 residues. J lost 0 bases, V lost 2 bases, and 6 bases had no gene match. The germline V gene has CDR1 SGHAT and CDR2 FQNNGV. This chain's CDR3 is CASSLLAGSTSTDTQYF. CDR3 nucleotides: TGTGCCAGCAGCTTACTAGCGGGGTCTACTAGCACAGATACGCAGTATTTT.

This chain connects TRBV4-1 to TRBJ2-1, with 9 bases identical to TRBD2. Per the germline V gene, CDR1 is MGHRA and CDR2 is YSYEKL. The CDR3 covers 15 residues. The J segment lost 3 bases and the V segment lost 2 bases, leaving 2 bases of the junction unmatched. CDR3 protein: CASSQLAGHYNEQFF. CDR3 nucleotide sequence: TGCGCCAGCAGCCAACTAGCGGGGCACTACAATGAGCAGTTCTTC.

The chain employs TRBV14 and TRBJ2-2; D is unclear. The CDR3 runs to 14 residues. Trimming shortened V by 3 bases and J by 7 bases, and 12 bases separated the two germline ends. CDR1 is SGHDN and CDR2 is FVKESK in the germline V gene. DNA for the CDR3: TGTGCCAGCAGCCAGCTAGAACTTGTCGGGGAGCTGTTTTTT. Its translation is CASSQLELVGELFF.

This chain joins TRBV15 and TRBJ2-3; D unclear. Germline V gene lookup returns CDR1 LNHNV and CDR2 YYDKDF (reference sequence). Trimming took off 0 bases at V and 8 bases at J, with 6 bases between the two ends. The CDR3 is made up of 12 amino acids. The CDR3 sequence is CATSRDTTTQYF. CDR3 in DNA: TGTGCCACCAGCAGAGATACGACTACGCAGTATTTT.

This clone was found once. This chain joins TRBV7-2 and TRBJ1-5, with 8 bases fitting TRBD1. The germline V gene has CDR1 SGHTA and CDR2 FQGNSA. This CDR3 has 14 residues. The trim removed 3 bases at V and 7 bases at J, leaving 5 bases unmatched. This chain's CDR3 is CASSLTGVRQPQHF. CDR3 nucleotide sequence: TGTGCCAGCAGCTTGACAGGGGTGAGACAGCCCCAGCATTTT.

In its sample, this clone was seen once. Other DNA sequences in this sample translate to the same CDR3. The J gene is TRBJ1-1, the V gene TRBV28; D gene unclear. The CDR3 consists of 12 residues. Germline CDR1 and CDR2: MDHEN and SYDVKM. Trimming took off 3 bases at V and 1 base at J, with 3 bases between the two ends. The DNA for the CDR3 is TGTGCCAGCAGTTTGTGGAACACTGAAGCTTTCTTT. Amino acids: CASSLWNTEAFF.

The V and J genes are TRBV19 and TRBJ1-6, with TRBD1 as a possible D gene (5 bases). The CDR3 runs to 17 residues. V was cut by 4 bases and J by 5 bases, with 18 bases left in between. Germline assignment: CDR1 LNHDA and CDR2 SQIVND (reference sequence). As DNA, the CDR3 is TGTGCCAGTAGTACGGGGCACAGATCATCCGATAATTCACCCCTCCACTTT. Translation: CASSTGHRSSDNSPLHF.

V usage is TRBV2 and J usage is TRBJ1-5; possible D gene TRBD1, 5 bases. The CDR3 is 14 residues long. Trimming cost V 5 bases and J 9 bases, with 17 bases left between them. Looked up from germline, CDR1 is SNHLY and CDR2 is FYNNEI. The CDR3 DNA follows: TGTGCCAGCAGTCCCCGGGGCCGGTCCGGGCCCCAGCATTTT. Amino acid sequence: CASSPRGRSGPQHF.

The chain employs TRBV30 and TRBJ1-1; 7 positions agree with TRBD1. CDR3 size: 14 residues. Germline values: CDR1 GTSNPN, CDR2 SVGIG (reference sequence). The junction had 5 bases not matched to a gene; V was cut back by 3 bases and J by 1 base. The CDR3 region has the DNA TGTGCCTGGAGCCCGGGACAGACGAACACTGAAGCTTTCTTT. This encodes CAWSPGQTNTEAFF.

The rearrangement joins TRBV5-3 to TRBJ1-4; D unresolved. TRBV5-3 is reported as an ORF; its role is uncertain. V was cut by 1 base and J by 8 bases, with 12 bases left in between. The CDR3 runs to 14 residues. CDR3 in DNA: TGTGCCAGAAGCTTGTTCGGTCGAAACGAAAAACTGTTTTTT. As protein: CARSLFGRNEKLFF.

The gene calls are TRBV14 and TRBJ2-7; no clear D. Germline CDR1 and CDR2: SGHDN and FVKESK. CDR3 size: 18 residues. Trimming took 0 bases from V and 3 from J, leaving 21 bases between them. CDR3: CASSQEARGKPHDYEQYF. CDR3 DNA sequence: TGTGCCAGCAGCCAAGAGGCTCGTGGGAAGCCACACGACTACGAGCAGTACTTC.

The chain employs TRBV4-1 and TRBJ1-3, with 8 bases aligning to TRBD1. The CDR3 consists of 17 residues. The germline CDR1 and CDR2 sequences are MGHRA and YSYEKL. Trimming took 2 bases from V and 0 from J; bases not matched to a gene: 6. As DNA, the CDR3 is TGCGCCAGCAGCCAACTATGGGGACAGGCCTCTGGAAACACCATATATTTT. Residues: CASSQLWGQASGNTIYF.

The rearrangement links TRBV27 to TRBJ2-5; TRBD2 matches 9 bases. The J segment lost 4 bases and the V segment lost 0 bases, leaving 9 bases of the junction unmatched. Germline V gene sequence: CDR1 MNHEY, CDR2 SMNVEV (reference sequence). The CDR3 sequence is 17 residues long. The CDR3 nucleotides read TGTGCCAGCAGTTTATCTGACAGGACTAGCGTGCGAGAGACCCAGTACTTC. Its protein is CASSLSDRTSVRETQYF.

This clone was observed a handful of times. Given the absence of the conserved phenylalanine or tryptophan at the CDR3 end, a read error is likely. The DNA is omitted, as the CDR3 cannot be located on it reliably, and the CDR3 follows TCRdb's listing. The V gene is TRBV19, the J gene TRBJ1-6; TRBD1 is the table's D call and was not checked against the DNA. Germline V gene lookup returns CDR1 LNHDA and CDR2 SQIVND (reference sequence). Both ends counted, the CDR3 spans 8 residues. CDR3 residues: CASRTVRL.

This sequence joins TRBV2 and TRBJ2-5, with D possibly being TRBD1 (5 bases). The ends were cut back, 0 bases at V and 4 bases at J, with 12 bases in the middle. The CDR3 is 15 amino acids. Germline V gene data show CDR1 as SNHLY and CDR2 as FYNNEI. In DNA form, the CDR3 reads TGTGCCAGCAGTGAAGCGCTTCGGCAGGGAGAGACCCAGTACTTC. This sequence encodes CASSEALRQGETQYF.

This clone was recorded once. This chain joins TRBV11-3 and TRBJ2-1, with 10 bases aligning to TRBD2. The CDR3 has 17 residues. V was pared by 5 bases and J by 6 bases, with 13 bases of the junction left unmatched. The germline V gene encodes CDR1 SGHNT and CDR2 YENEEA. The CDR3 region has the DNA TGTGCCAGCAGCCCTCCCAGCGGGGGGGCTGTTGTCAATGAGCAGTTCTTC. Protein: CASSPPSGGAVVNEQFF.

The CDR3 DNA is TGTGCCAGCAGCCAAATAAGTAGGGACCAAGAGACCCAGTACTTC. Its translation: CASSQISRDQETQYF. This rearrangement joins TRBV5-4 to TRBJ2-5; D is ambiguous. The germline CDR1 and CDR2 sequences are SGHNT and YYREEE (reference sequence). V lost 4 bases and J 0 bases, leaving 13 bases between the germline ends. The CDR3 is made up of 15 amino acids. The whole variable domain, filled in from reference TRBV5-4 and TRBJ2-5, reads ETGVTQSPTHLIKTRGQQVTLRCSSQSGHNTVSWYQQALGQGPQFIFQYYREEENGRGNFPPRFSGLQFPNYSSELNVNALELDDSALYLCASSQISRDQETQYFGPGTRLLVL.

This rearrangement joins TRBV25-1 to TRBJ2-4; D is perhaps TRBD1 (5 bases). V lost 3 bases, J lost 7 bases, and 13 bases lay in between. This CDR3 spans 14 amino acids. Germline V gene lookup returns CDR1 MGHDK and CDR2 SYGVNS. CDR3 in amino acids: CASSETGQGNIQYF. The CDR3 bases are TGTGCCAGCAGTGAGACTGGACAAGGGAACATTCAGTACTTC.

The chain is built from TRBV2 and TRBJ2-1, with 9 bases identical to TRBD2. The CDR3 extends over 15 amino acids. Germline V gene sequence: CDR1 SNHLY, CDR2 FYNNEI. Trimming removed 7 bases from V and 5 bases from J; junction bases left unmatched: 9. The CDR3 nucleotides read TGTGCCAGCAAGCTTAGCGGGGGACGCCACAATGAGCAGTTCTTC. Translation gives CASKLSGGRHNEQFF. The whole variable domain, filled in from reference TRBV2 and TRBJ2-1, reads EPEVTQTPSHQVTQMGQEVILRCVPISNHLYFYWYRQILGQKVEFLVSFYNNEISEKSEIFDDQFSVERPDGSNFTLKIRSTKLEDSAMYFCASKLSGGRHNEQFFGPGTRLTVL.

The CDR3 is CASSQPGAQEKLFF. The CDR3 DNA sequence: TGTGCCAGCTCACAGCCGGGCGCACAGGAAAAACTGTTTTTT. The chain joins TRBV18 to TRBJ1-4; no firm D call. The germline V and J ends were trimmed by 4 bases and 8 bases, with 14 bases remaining between them. This CDR3 has 14 amino acids. Germline assignment: CDR1 KGHSH and CDR2 LQKENI. Combining the CDR3 with reference TRBV18 and TRBJ1-4 gives the whole variable domain NAGVMQNPRHLVRRRGQEARLRCSPMKGHSHVYWYRQLPEEGLKFMVYLQKENIIDESGMPKERFSAEFPKEGPSILRIQQVVRGDSAAYFCASSQPGAQEKLFFGSGTQLSVL.